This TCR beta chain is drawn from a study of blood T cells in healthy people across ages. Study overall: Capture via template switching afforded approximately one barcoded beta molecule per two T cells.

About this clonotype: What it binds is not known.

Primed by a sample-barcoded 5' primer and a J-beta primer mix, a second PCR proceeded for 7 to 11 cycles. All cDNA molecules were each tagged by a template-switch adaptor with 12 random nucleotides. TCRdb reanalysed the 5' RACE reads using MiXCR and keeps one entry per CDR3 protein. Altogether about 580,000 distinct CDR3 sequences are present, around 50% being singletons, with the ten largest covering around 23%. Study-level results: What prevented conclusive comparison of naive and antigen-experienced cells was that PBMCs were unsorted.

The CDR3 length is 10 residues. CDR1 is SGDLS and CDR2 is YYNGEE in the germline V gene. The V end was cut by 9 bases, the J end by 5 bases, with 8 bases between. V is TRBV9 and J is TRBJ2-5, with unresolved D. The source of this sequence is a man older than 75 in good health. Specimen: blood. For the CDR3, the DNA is TGTGCCACCGCCTCCGAGACCCAGTACTTC. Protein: CATASETQYF.